One sample yielded the 20 T cell receptor beta chains listed below, sequenced in a study of spatial heterogeneity in lung cancer. TCRdb called the 5' RACE reads again in MiXCR, with one record for every CDR3 protein. Of about 43,000 distinct CDR3 sequences in the sample, 22% were seen once. The time point is: blood at routine non-recurrence follow-up after resection. Here the sequenced sample was PBMCs, taken at follow-up. The receptor set was obtained from a female donor with early-stage non-small cell lung cancer.

This chain joins TRBV20-1 and TRBJ2-3; D is unclear. Germline V CDR1 and CDR2: DFQATT, SNEGSKA (reference sequence). Trimming took off 1 base at V and 12 bases at J, with 14 bases between the two ends. There are 12 residues in the CDR3. CDR3: CSARGRRFTQYF. The CDR3 nucleotides read TGCAGTGCTAGAGGACGAAGATTTACTCAGTATTTT.

This clonotype was found a few times. The chain uses TRBV7-8 and TRBJ1-2; 8 bases are shared with TRBD1. V shed 5 bases and J 2 bases; nucleotides not matched to a gene: 31. CDR1 is SGHVS, CDR2 FQNEAQ, per germline. CDR3 length: 23 amino acids. CDR3 loop: CASSPRTGTGRGPGNMRNYGYTF. The CDR3 nucleotides read TGTGCCAGCAGCCCCCGAACCGGGACAGGTCGTGGTCCGGGGAATATGCGAAACTATGGCTACACCTTC.

The chain links TRBV5-8 to TRBJ2-5; 7 bases line up with TRBD1. J was trimmed by 2 bases and V by 4 bases; bases with no gene match: 5. The germline CDR1 and CDR2 sequences are SGHTS and YDEGEE. The CDR3 runs 14 residues. In DNA, the CDR3 is TGTGCCAGCAGCCAGGGGGTAGCGCAAGAGACCCAGTACTTC. Translating it yields CASSQGVAQETQYF.

There are a few counts of this clonotype. The rearrangement links TRBV24-1 to TRBJ2-3, with 8 bases identical to TRBD2. CDR1 and CDR2 from the germline V gene are KGHDR and SFDVKD. V was pared by 4 bases and J by 0 bases, with 5 bases of the junction left unmatched. The CDR3 sequence is 16 residues long. The CDR3 DNA follows: TGTGCCACCAGTGACGGAGCGGGAGACAGCACAGATACGCAGTATTTT. This sequence encodes CATSDGAGDSTDTQYF.

This clonotype has more than one count but fewer than ten. The rearrangement uses TRBV4-1 and TRBJ2-6; D not certain. The V and J ends lost 0 bases and 0 bases respectively, with 6 bases between them. CDR1 and CDR2 from the germline V gene are MGHRA and YSYEKL. The CDR3 has 16 amino acids. The CDR3 nucleotides are TGCGCCAGCAGCCAAGATTACATCTCTGGGGCCAACGTCCTGACTTTC. It is translated as CASSQDYISGANVLTF.

Only one count was recorded for this clonotype. The chain combines TRBV3-1 with TRBJ2-3; D perhaps matches TRBD2 (5 bases). Per germline, CDR1 LGHDT and CDR2 YNNKEL (reference sequence). The CDR3 is made up of 13 amino acids. V shed 1 base and J shed 6 bases, with 8 bases lying between them. CDR3 sequence reads: CASSQGERDTQYF. As DNA, the CDR3 is TGTGCCAGCAGCCAAGGGGAGCGGGATACGCAGTATTTT.

V is TRBV14 and J is TRBJ1-1, with D unclear. With 1 base removed from V and 8 bases from J, the gap between germline ends came to 11 bases. The CDR3 spans 13 residues. CDR1 is SGHDN and CDR2 is FVKESK in the germline V gene. CDR3 coding DNA: TGTGCCAGCAGCCAAGTCCGAGCTTCGGAAGCTTTCTTT. Translating it yields CASSQVRASEAFF. Using reference TRBV14 and TRBJ1-1 for the parts outside the CDR3, the full variable domain is EAGVTQFPSHSVIEKGQTVTLRCDPISGHDNLYWYRRVMGKEIKFLLHFVKESKQDESGMPNNRFLAERTGGTYSTLKVQPAELEDSGVYFCASSQVRASEAFFGQGTRLTVV.

In its sample, this clonotype was seen a few times. V and J are TRBV2 and TRBJ1-5; possibly TRBD1 for D (5 bases). Trimming pared 4 bases from V and 4 bases from J, leaving 11 bases between. This CDR3 spans 14 amino acids. CDR1 is SNHLY, CDR2 FYNNEI, per germline. CDR3: CASSGTGGNQPQHF. Written as DNA, the CDR3 is TGTGCCAGCAGTGGTACAGGTGGAAATCAGCCCCAGCATTTT. Filled out from reference TRBV2 and TRBJ1-5, the complete variable domain reads EPEVTQTPSHQVTQMGQEVILRCVPISNHLYFYWYRQILGQKVEFLVSFYNNEISEKSEIFDDQFSVERPDGSNFTLKIRSTKLEDSAMYFCASSGTGGNQPQHFGDGTRLSIL.

This clonotype was found a few times. This chain's CDR3 is CASSVLARAETQYF. The CDR3 DNA is TGTGCCAGCAGCGTCCTGGCCAGGGCTGAGACCCAGTACTTC. This chain uses TRBV9 with TRBJ2-5; tentatively, D is TRBD1 (5 bases). Trimming left V 2 bases short and J 5 bases short, with 13 bases between. The CDR3 has 14 residues. Germline lookup yields CDR1 SGDLS and CDR2 YYNGEE.

The V call is TRBV6-5, the J call TRBJ2-7, with a possible D match to TRBD1 (5 bases). The V and J ends lost 2 bases and 4 bases respectively, with 12 bases between them. CDR3 length: 14 amino acids. Germline lookup yields CDR1 MNHEY and CDR2 SVGAGI. The CDR3 is CASSYGAPSYEQYF. CDR3 coding DNA: TGTGCCAGCAGTTACGGGGCCCCTTCTTACGAGCAGTACTTC.

This chain joins TRBV7-8 and TRBJ2-3, with 10 nucleotides matching TRBD2. This CDR3 has 20 residues. The V segment lost 5 bases and the J segment 2 bases; nucleotides outside the gene matches: 19. Germline V gene data show CDR1 as SGHVS and CDR2 as FQNEAQ. CDR3: CASSGRFSSGRTQDTDTQYF. In nucleotides, the CDR3 is TGTGCCAGCAGCGGTCGTTTTAGTAGCGGGAGGACTCAAGACACAGATACGCAGTATTTT. The full variable domain, rest sourced from reference TRBV7-8 and TRBJ2-3, is GAGVSQSPRYKVAKRGQDVALRCDPISGHVSLFWYQQALGQGPEFLTYFQNEAQLDKSGLPSDRFFAERPEGSVSTLKIQRTQQEDSAVYLCASSGRFSSGRTQDTDTQYFGPGTRLTVL.

This clonotype has ten or more counts. The chain combines TRBV12-3 or TRBV12-4 with TRBJ1-5, with 10 bases fitting TRBD1. V was clipped by 6 bases and J by 7 bases; unmatched bases: 9. This CDR3 has 15 residues. This CDR3 is CASRRLGTGEQPQHF. DNA of the CDR3: TGTGCCAGCAGACGCCTAGGGACAGGGGAACAGCCCCAGCATTTT.

This clonotype has just a few counts. This chain joins TRBV6-5 and TRBJ2-4; D call uncertain. Germline V gene data show CDR1 as MNHEY and CDR2 as SVGAGI. Trimming took 5 bases from V and 12 from J, leaving 17 bases between them. The CDR3 totals 13 residues. The CDR3, as DNA: TGTGCCAGCAGTACCGCCGGGCGCACCGGTCAGTACTTC. This translates into CASSTAGRTGQYF.

The chain couples TRBV6-6 to TRBJ2-5, with no clear D. The CDR3 extends over 13 amino acids. Germline V gene data show CDR1 as MNHNY and CDR2 as SVGAGI (reference sequence). V dropped 4 bases and J dropped 5 bases, with 11 bases sitting between them. CDR3 coding DNA: TGTGCCAGCAGTTTAGGACCTGGGGAGACCCAGTACTTC. Protein sequence: CASSLGPGETQYF.

This clonotype came up many times. The chain employs TRBV2 and TRBJ2-3; D gene unclear. V lost 7 bases to trimming and J lost 0 bases, with 8 bases between them. The CDR3 extends over 13 amino acids. The germline gives CDR1 SNHLY, CDR2 FYNNEI. The CDR3 loop is CASKEQSTDTQYF. CDR3 DNA: TGTGCCAGCAAAGAGCAGAGCACAGATACGCAGTATTTT.

The CDR3 region has the DNA TGTGCCAGCAGTTGGGTAGGCACTGAAGCTTTCTTT. Protein sequence: CASSWVGTEAFF. The chain carries TRBV6-2 or TRBV6-3 and TRBJ1-1; D ambiguous. The CDR3 sequence is 12 residues long. V lost 4 bases, J lost 4 bases, and 7 bases lay in between. The germline V gene has CDR1 MNHEY and CDR2 SVGEGT.

The sample holds many counts of this clonotype. The J gene is TRBJ2-1, the V gene TRBV18; D ambiguous. CDR3 length: 15 residues. Germline V lookup: CDR1 KGHSH, CDR2 LQKENI. The V end lost 3 bases, the J end lost 9 bases, and 18 bases lay between the germline ends. This CDR3 reads CASSPLGGSGIEQFF. As DNA, the CDR3 is TGTGCCAGCTCACCTCTTGGCGGATCGGGTATTGAGCAGTTCTTC. The full variable domain, with the rest looked up from reference TRBV18 and TRBJ2-1, is NAGVMQNPRHLVRRRGQEARLRCSPMKGHSHVYWYRQLPEEGLKFMVYLQKENIIDESGMPKERFSAEFPKEGPSILRIQQVVRGDSAAYFCASSPLGGSGIEQFFGPGTRLTVL.

Points on this clonotype: The germline gene is not matched at one end of the junction; a read error may be the cause. This chain uses TRBV27 with TRBJ1-3, with a tentative D call TRBD1 (6 bases). CDR3 length equals 17 residues. Per germline, CDR1 MNHEY and CDR2 SMNVEV (reference sequence). The CDR3 DNA reads as TGTGCCAGCAACTCAGGGGAGGGTCGATCGTCTGAAAACACCATATATTTT. Protein sequence: CASNSGEGRSSENTIYF.

This clonotype was seen a handful of times. The rearrangement links TRBV7-7 to TRBJ2-3; 12 bases agree with TRBD2. This CDR3 spans 17 amino acids. The germline V gene encodes CDR1 SSHAT and CDR2 FNYEAQ (reference sequence). The CDR3 coding sequence is TGTGCTAGCCCGACTAGCGGGAGCCAAAGAAGGGAAAATACGCAGTATTTT. Translation: CASPTSGSQRRENTQYF.

A few counts support this clonotype. V gene TRBV7-8 combines with J gene TRBJ2-5, with 7 bases fitting TRBD1. This CDR3 contains 14 residues. V dropped 5 bases and J dropped 1; count of bases not matched to a gene: 4. Germline V gene sequence: CDR1 SGHVS, CDR2 FQNEAQ. CDR3 sequence reads: CASSAHRGQETQYF. The CDR3 coding sequence is TGTGCCAGCAGCGCCCACAGGGGCCAAGAGACCCAGTACTTC.